The TCR beta chain under discussion was sequenced for a study of blood T cell repertoires in COVID-19 (dated by TCRdb to 2019 to 2021). As for the study more broadly: Samples from collaborators originated in the United States, Italy and Spain and spanned both the acute and convalescent phases of COVID-19. The prospective study material was composed of cDNA or gDNA derived from T cells, B-cell-depleted T cells, or PBMCs. Where HLA class I and class II types were available, the types were taken from metadata supplied by the sample provider, not from assay-based typing. Subjects who had been exposed to COVID-19, were actively infected with it, or had recovered from it provided the deeply sampled blood TCRbeta repertoires that made up the dataset. The repertoires were released in a freely available public database meant as a resource for research on the immune response to SARS-CoV-2. The sample metadata nearly always contained a de-identified subject ID, COVID-19 status, age in years and sex. Samples came from the ongoing ImmuneRACE study (first 160 participants) plus 1,254 subjects from 6 global collaborators.

Whole blood was collected in K2EDTA tubes by collaborating institutions according to the institutions' own protocols. For TCRbeta analysis, collaborators shipped samples as frozen whole blood, isolated PBMCs, or DNA extracted from either of those sample types. The germline V gene (reference sequence) gives CDR1 as LNHDA and CDR2 as SQIVND. The CDR3 holds 14 amino acids from the cysteine to the phenylalanine. The CDR3 DNA has 42 bases and is translated from base 1. V drops 6 bases and J drops 1 base, leaving 12 bases in between. TCRbeta CDR3 regions were amplified from genomic DNA by means of the immunoSEQ Assay, a bias-controlled multiplex PCR. From the authors' description of their analysis: The number of nucleated cells in each sample was estimated from the amplification of reference gene primers within the assay. Sequence reads were collapsed and filtered to measure the absolute abundance of every unique TCRbeta CDR3 rearrangement. For each sample, productive Simpson clonality was calculated by taking the square root of Simpson's diversity index across productive rearrangements. Imported from immuneACCESS, the table was reduced by TCRdb to in-frame sequences with V and J called. These copies leave out some clones; in studies compared against another copy, an unresolved V gene accounts for under half, and the cause of the remainder is not known. The D gene and trimming were derived from the DNA, and the V and J assignments and clone size from that table. The sample table records 250,000 to 350,000 clones; over 80% of these occur just once. In total, the top ten clones hold around 4.5% of the sample.

Comment on this clone: Its antigen remains undetermined. Base qualities are not provided; no much larger clone lies one nucleotide away.

Broader findings and caveats from the paper: The amount of clinical and demographic metadata varied by source and participant and was provided uncurated.

The sequence links TRBV19 to TRBJ1-1, and perhaps TRBD1 as D gene, on 6 matching bases. Sequenced input: peripheral blood. The receptor's source is a woman between 45 and 65 years old with active or convalescent COVID-19. The encoded CDR3 is CASSYGTPNTEAFF. The DNA is TGTGCCAGTAGCTACGGGACACCGAACACTGAAGCTTTCTTT.